This TCR beta chain came from a study of T cell responses to AZD1222 COVID-19 vaccine (dated by TCRdb to the early 2020s). For the wider study: AZD1222 recipients whose second dose came at about 4 weeks and those whose second dose came at about 12 weeks were combined into one group, since spike-specific TCR depth and breadth did not differ between the two schedules. A total of 233 trial participants underwent TCR sequencing, of whom roughly 210 had received two doses of AZD1222 and about 25 had received two doses of the MenACWY control vaccine. Trial participants were enrolled into age subgroups of 18-55, 56-69 and 70-plus years, which contained 148, 28 and 57 TCR-sequenced participants, respectively.

V is shortened by 3 bases, J by 4 bases, and the region joining them spans 1 base. The CDR3 runs 10 amino acids, cysteine and phenylalanine included. Only the CDR3 region is kept as DNA, spanning 30 bases read in frame from base 1. Taken from the germline V gene, the CDR1 and CDR2 loops are SNHLY and FYNNEI. Results the study describes overall, beyond this receptor: Because no samples from the day 14 peak response were available, repertoires could be characterized only after the peak T cell response. After two AZD1222 doses, spike-specific TCR breadth and depth were significantly higher than at day 0 and than in MenACWY recipients. Epitopes outside the regions mutated in the B.1.351 and B.1.1.7 variants were reportedly recognized by nearly half of the unique spike-specific TCRs. The vaccine-associated CD4 TCRs covered the entire spike protein, and the dominant responses fell in regions 160-218 and 743-854. Participants were mostly white British and included more females than males, and it was suggested by the authors that clonal diversity may have been underestimated. In the small 56-69-year group, the increase in depth fell short of significance, most likely because of low power. Conclusions about previously exposed vaccinees were limited because only six AZD1222 recipients were SARS-CoV-2 seropositive at baseline.

In the paper's terms, the time point label means: baseline before first vaccination. Vaccinee samples came from UK trials COV001 and COV002, including a single-blind randomized controlled phase 2/3 trial of AZD1222 (ChAdOx1 nCoV-19) in healthy adults. For TCRbeta chain sequencing, PBMC samples were collected from trial participants at day 0 and at day 28 after the second dose. In its sample, this clone was seen once. The antigen it recognizes is unknown. No qualities accompany the bases; no much larger clone lies one base away. The CDR3 regions of human TCRbeta chains were analyzed by immunosequencing. The authors processed their data as follows. Repertoire TCRs were checked for matches against a reference library of SARS-CoV-2-specific TCRs that had been generated using the MIRA antigen-specificity platform. Breadth was defined as the fraction of unique TCRs that were SARS-CoV-2-associated, and depth was defined as the fraction of total T cells that were SARS-CoV-2-associated. Using the MIRA data, each spike-specific TCR was mapped to the spike region that the TCR reacts to and placed in a CD4 or CD8 class. Log10-transformed breadth and depth values were compared by one-way ANOVA with Sidak's multiple comparisons tests. TCRdb retrieved this table from immuneACCESS and kept in-frame rearrangements only. Not all clones are present; in checked studies, unresolved V genes account for under half, and no reason is known for the remainder. V and J calls and clone size are as listed in that table; D and trimming were resolved from the DNA. This sample has 110,000 or so clones in its table, and around 85% of those were observed once. Together, the top ten hold less than 10% of the sample.

The rearrangement joined TRBV2 to TRBJ2-7; the D gene cannot be named for sure. Sequencing used peripheral blood, obtained on day 0 of AZD1222 vaccination. The TCR comes from an adult in good health. CDR3 region: CASSDYEQYF. The nucleotides read TGTGCCAGCAGTGATTACGAGCAGTACTTC. Supplemented by the reference TRBV2 and TRBJ2-7 proteins around the CDR3, the complete variable domain is EPEVTQTPSHQVTQMGQEVILRCVPISNHLYFYWYRQILGQKVEFLVSFYNNEISEKSEIFDDQFSVERPDGSNFTLKIRSTKLEDSAMYFCASSDYEQYFGPGTRLTVT.